The entry that follows covers one TCR beta chain sequence. Clones were sequenced by immunoSEQ multiplex PCR, and TCRdb holds only the in-frame ones, with some missing. The table has hundreds of thousands of clones, approximately 80% seen once; the top ten hold roughly 14%. The sample is drawn from a study of control samples from healthy donors and cancer patients. This CDR3 has 16 amino acids. Germline CDR1 MGHRA, CDR2 YSYEKL. V was trimmed by 4 bases and J by 0 bases, leaving 10 bases between them. The chain recombines TRBV4-1 with TRBJ2-6; tentatively, D is TRBD1 (6 bases). This receptor was obtained from a woman aged 60-75 years with lung cancer. Sequencing used PBMCs. CDR3 sequence reads: CASSPGHSSGANVLTF. The CDR3 nucleotides are TGCGCCAGCAGCCCGGGACACTCCTCTGGGGCCAACGTCCTGACTTTC.